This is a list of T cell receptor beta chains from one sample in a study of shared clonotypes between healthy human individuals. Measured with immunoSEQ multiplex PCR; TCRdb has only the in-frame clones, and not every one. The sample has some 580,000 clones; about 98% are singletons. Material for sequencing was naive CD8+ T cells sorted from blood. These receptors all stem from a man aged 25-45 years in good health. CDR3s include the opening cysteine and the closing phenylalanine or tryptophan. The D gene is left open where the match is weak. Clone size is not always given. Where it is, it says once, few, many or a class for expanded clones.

CDR3 DNA: TGTGCCTCCGACAGTTCCCTAACCTACGAGCAGTACTTC
CDR3 protein: CASDSSLTYEQYF
clone size: .
V gene: TRBV5-5
J gene: TRBJ2-7
D gene: .

CDR3 DNA: TGTGCCAGCAGCTCACCTACAGGGGGCTCGAATTCACCCCTCCACTTT
CDR3 protein: CASSSPTGGSNSPLHF
clone size: .
V gene: TRBV7-9
J gene: TRBJ1-6
D gene: TRBD1

CDR3 DNA: TGCAGCGTGGAGATAGCGGGACAAGGTAATGAGCAGTTCTTC
CDR3 protein: CSVEIAGQGNEQFF
clone size: .
V gene: TRBV29-1
J gene: TRBJ2-1
D gene: TRBD2

CDR3 DNA: TGCGCCAGCAGCCGCGGGACAGGGCGATACGAGCAGTACTTC
CDR3 protein: CASSRGTGRYEQYF
clone size: .
V gene: TRBV4-3
J gene: TRBJ2-7
D gene: TRBD1

CDR3 DNA: TGTGCCAGCAGCCAGTCCTCTCGAGGGGACATTCAGTACTTC
CDR3 protein: CASSQSSRGDIQYF
clone size: .
V gene: TRBV14
J gene: TRBJ2-4
D gene: .

CDR3 DNA: TGCGCCAGCAGCCAAGATGAAGTCGGACTAGCGGACGAGCAGTACTTC
CDR3 protein: CASSQDEVGLADEQYF
clone size: .
V gene: TRBV4-1
J gene: TRBJ2-7
D gene: TRBD2

CDR3 DNA: TGCAGCGTTGATTTACTAGCGGGAGAGCAGTTCTTC
CDR3 protein: CSVDLLAGEQFF
clone size: .
V gene: TRBV29-1
J gene: TRBJ2-1
D gene: TRBD2

CDR3 DNA: TGTGCCTGGAGTGTAACCGGGGAGCTGTTTTTT
CDR3 protein: CAWSVTGELFF
clone size: .
V gene: TRBV30
J gene: TRBJ2-2
D gene: .

CDR3 DNA: TGCGCCAGCAGTTACAGCGGGAGTGTAAATGAGCAGTTCTTC
CDR3 protein: CASSYSGSVNEQFF
clone size: .
V gene: TRBV5-1
J gene: TRBJ2-1
D gene: TRBD2

CDR3 DNA: TGTGCCAGCAGCTTTAATGGGCAGTTCTTC
CDR3 protein: CASSFNGQFF
clone size: .
V gene: TRBV5-8
J gene: TRBJ2-1
D gene: .

CDR3 DNA: TGTGCCAGCAGTGAACCGGGGGGTCGGTACAATGAGCAGTTCTTC
CDR3 protein: CASSEPGGRYNEQFF
clone size: .
V gene: TRBV6-1
J gene: TRBJ2-1
D gene: TRBD2

CDR3 DNA: TGTGCCAGCAGCTTATTGGGACAGGGCCTCAGCGAGCAGTTCTTC
CDR3 protein: CASSLLGQGLSEQFF
clone size: .
V gene: TRBV7-9
J gene: TRBJ2-1
D gene: TRBD1

CDR3 DNA: TGTGCCAGCAGTTTACGCGTCAGGGGTAGCTCCTACGAGCAGTACTTC
CDR3 protein: CASSLRVRGSSYEQYF
clone size: .
V gene: TRBV27
J gene: TRBJ2-7
D gene: .

CDR3 DNA: TGTGCCAGCAGCGTAGCGATGGGCAACACTGAAGCTTTCTTT
CDR3 protein: CASSVAMGNTEAFF
clone size: .
V gene: TRBV9
J gene: TRBJ1-1
D gene: .

CDR3 DNA: TGTGCCAGCGGCGGACAGGGCGGATACGAGCAGTACTTC
CDR3 protein: CASGGQGGYEQYF
clone size: .
V gene: TRBV5-5
J gene: TRBJ2-7
D gene: TRBD1

CDR3 DNA: TGTGCCAGCAGTGAACACGGAGATGGCGGGAGCTGGAATGAGCAGTTCTTC
CDR3 protein: CASSEHGDGGSWNEQFF
clone size: .
V gene: TRBV2
J gene: TRBJ2-1
D gene: TRBD2

CDR3 DNA: TGTGCCAGCAGCTTAGTGCCCGGGATCAGTTCCTATGGCTACACCTTC
CDR3 protein: CASSLVPGISSYGYTF
clone size: .
V gene: TRBV11-3
J gene: TRBJ1-2
D gene: .

CDR3 DNA: TGTGCCAGCAGCCCAGGACAGGCAAGCGGGAGGATGCCCGGGGAGCTGTTTTTT
CDR3 protein: CASSPGQASGRMPGELFF
clone size: .
V gene: TRBV7-9
J gene: TRBJ2-2
D gene: TRBD2

CDR3 DNA: TGCAGCGTTGTCACCCTAACAACGTACGAGCAGTACTTC
CDR3 protein: CSVVTLTTYEQYF
clone size: .
V gene: TRBV29-1
J gene: TRBJ2-7
D gene: .

CDR3 DNA: TGTGCCAGCAGCTTAGTTTGGGATAAGGATGGCTACACCTTC
CDR3 protein: CASSLVWDKDGYTF
clone size: .
V gene: TRBV7-9
J gene: TRBJ1-2
D gene: .

CDR3 DNA: TGCGCCAGCAGCCAACGTACCGGACAACGGGAGCAGTACTTC
CDR3 protein: CASSQRTGQREQYF
clone size: once
V gene: TRBV4-1
J gene: TRBJ2-7
D gene: .

CDR3 DNA: TGTGCCAGCAGCTTAGCGGGACAGGGGGAAGAAAAACTGTTTTTT
CDR3 protein: CASSLAGQGEEKLFF
clone size: once
V gene: TRBV7-9
J gene: TRBJ1-4
D gene: TRBD1

CDR3 DNA: TGTGCCAGCAGCTTAGAGGGGACTAGTCGAGAGACCCAGTACTTC
CDR3 protein: CASSLEGTSRETQYF
clone size: .
V gene: TRBV11-2
J gene: TRBJ2-5
D gene: TRBD2

CDR3 DNA: TGCAGCGTTACGGGACTAGCGGGGTCATTTTCCTACAATGAGCAGTTCTTC
CDR3 protein: CSVTGLAGSFSYNEQFF
clone size: .
V gene: TRBV29-1
J gene: TRBJ2-1
D gene: TRBD2

CDR3 DNA: TGTGCCAGCAGTTTACGACTAGCGGTTCAAGAGACCCAGTACTTC
CDR3 protein: CASSLRLAVQETQYF
clone size: .
V gene: TRBV27
J gene: TRBJ2-5
D gene: TRBD2

CDR3 DNA: TGTGCCAGCAGCTTCAGCGGGACGCAGGTGAATGAGCAGTTCTTC
CDR3 protein: CASSFSGTQVNEQFF
clone size: .
V gene: TRBV7-3
J gene: TRBJ2-1
D gene: TRBD2

CDR3 DNA: TGTGCCAGCAGTTTATTCGGGGGAAGCTACGAGCAGTACTTC
CDR3 protein: CASSLFGGSYEQYF
clone size: .
V gene: TRBV27
J gene: TRBJ2-7
D gene: .

CDR3 DNA: TGCGCCAGCAGCCAAGTAGTAGCGAACACCGGGGAGCTGTTTTTT
CDR3 protein: CASSQVVANTGELFF
clone size: .
V gene: TRBV4-3
J gene: TRBJ2-2
D gene: .

CDR3 DNA: TGCGCCAGCAGTGACCCAGGGACTAGCGCTGAGCAGTACTTC
CDR3 protein: CASSDPGTSAEQYF
clone size: .
V gene: TRBV10-1
J gene: TRBJ2-7
D gene: TRBD2

CDR3 DNA: TGTGCCAGCAGTCCCCAGACGGGCATCATGAACACTGAAGCTTTCTTT
CDR3 protein: CASSPQTGIMNTEAFF
clone size: .
V gene: TRBV28
J gene: TRBJ1-1
D gene: .

CDR3 DNA: TGTGCCAGCAGCCGAGACAGGGCCGACTACGAGCAGTACTTC
CDR3 protein: CASSRDRADYEQYF
clone size: .
V gene: TRBV5-4
J gene: TRBJ2-7
D gene: TRBD1

CDR3 DNA: TGTGCCAGCAAACCCTTTGTAGCCTACGAGCAGTACTTC
CDR3 protein: CASKPFVAYEQYF
clone size: .
V gene: TRBV27
J gene: TRBJ2-7
D gene: .

CDR3 DNA: TGTGCCAGCAGTTCCCGGGGCAGCAATCAGCCCCAGCATTTT
CDR3 protein: CASSSRGSNQPQHF
clone size: .
V gene: TRBV27
J gene: TRBJ1-5
D gene: .

CDR3 DNA: TGTGCCAGCAGCCCTCCCCGGAGATGGTACGAGCAGTACTTC
CDR3 protein: CASSPPRRWYEQYF
clone size: .
V gene: TRBV5-4
J gene: TRBJ2-7
D gene: .

CDR3 DNA: TGTGCCTACGCCCCAGCCTCTGGAAACACCATATATTTT
CDR3 protein: CAYAPASGNTIYF
clone size: .
V gene: TRBV30
J gene: TRBJ1-3
D gene: .

CDR3 DNA: TGTGCCAGCAGCTTAGGGGCTCTAGCCACCGGGGCGGAGCAGTTCTTC
CDR3 protein: CASSLGALATGAEQFF
clone size: .
V gene: TRBV7-9
J gene: TRBJ2-1
D gene: .

CDR3 DNA: TGTGCCAGCAGCCTGATTACAGGCATGAACACTGAAGCTTTCTTT
CDR3 protein: CASSLITGMNTEAFF
clone size: .
V gene: TRBV5-4
J gene: TRBJ1-1
D gene: .

CDR3 DNA: TGTGCCAGCAGTGAAGGAGTGGGTACCTACGAGCAGTACTTC
CDR3 protein: CASSEGVGTYEQYF
clone size: .
V gene: TRBV2
J gene: TRBJ2-7
D gene: .

CDR3 DNA: TGTGCCAGCAGCCGAGGGACAGGGGTTCAGCCCCAGCATTTT
CDR3 protein: CASSRGTGVQPQHF
clone size: .
V gene: TRBV2
J gene: TRBJ1-5
D gene: TRBD1